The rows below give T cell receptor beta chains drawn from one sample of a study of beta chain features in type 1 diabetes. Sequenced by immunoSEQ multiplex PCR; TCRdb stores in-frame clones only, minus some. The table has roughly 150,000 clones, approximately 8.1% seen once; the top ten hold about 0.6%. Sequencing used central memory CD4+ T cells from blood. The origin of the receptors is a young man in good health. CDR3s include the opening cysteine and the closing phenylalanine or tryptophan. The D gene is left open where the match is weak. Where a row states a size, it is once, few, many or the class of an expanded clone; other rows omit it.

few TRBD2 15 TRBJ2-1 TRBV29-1 TGCAGCGTTGACGACGGGGGGGGGATGTACAATGAGCAGTTCTTC CSVDDGGGMYNEQFF
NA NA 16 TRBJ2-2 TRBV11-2 TGTGCCAGCAGCCCTACCTTACAGACCCTAACCGGGGAGCTGTTTTTT CASSPTLQTLTGELFF
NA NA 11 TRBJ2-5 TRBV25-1 TGTGCCAGCAGGACTCTGACGGCCCAGTACTTC CASRTLTAQYF
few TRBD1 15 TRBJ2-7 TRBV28 TGTGCCAGCAGCAAACCGGGACAGGGAGGGAGCGAGCAGTACTTC CASSKPGQGGSEQYF
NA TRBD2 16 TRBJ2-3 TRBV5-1 TGCGCCAGCAGCAAAGAGCGGGGGCGTAGCACAGATACGCAGTATTTT CASSKERGRSTDTQYF
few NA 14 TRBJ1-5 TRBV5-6 TGTGCCAGCAGCTTGAAGGCAGGGGTCCAGCCCCAGCATTTT CASSLKAGVQPQHF
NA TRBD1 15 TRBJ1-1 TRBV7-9 TGTGCCAGCAGCTTTCTAGACAGGGGGCGAACTGAAGCTTTCTTT CASSFLDRGRTEAFF
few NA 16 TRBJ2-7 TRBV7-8 TGTGCCAGCAGCTTAGGTACTAGCTCTCAGGGCTACGAGCAGTACTTC CASSLGTSSQGYEQYF
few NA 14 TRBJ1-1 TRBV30 TGTGCCTGGAGTGTCGGGGGAAGGAACACTGAAGCTTTCTTT CAWSVGGRNTEAFF
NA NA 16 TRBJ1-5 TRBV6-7 TGTGCCAGCAGTTCCGGGGACATCGACTGCAATCAGCCCCAGCATTTT CASSSGDIDCNQPQHF
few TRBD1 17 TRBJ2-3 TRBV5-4 TGTGCCAGCAGACCCGGACAGGGTAGTCGTTACACAGATACGCAGTATTTT CASRPGQGSRYTDTQYF
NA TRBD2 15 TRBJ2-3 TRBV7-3 TGTGCCAGCAGCAAAGGGGAGGGTTCCACAGATACGCAGTATTTT CASSKGEGSTDTQYF
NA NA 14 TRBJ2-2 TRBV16 TGTGCCAGCAGCCAATCCCTGGCCACCGGGGAGCTGTTTTTT CASSQSLATGELFF
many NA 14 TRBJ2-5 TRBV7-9 TGTGCCAGCAGCTTTGTCGGGTCCGGGGAGACCCAGTACTTC CASSFVGSGETQYF
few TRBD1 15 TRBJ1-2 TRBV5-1 TGCGCCAGCAGCGTCGGGACAGGGGATGGCTATGGCTACACCTTC CASSVGTGDGYGYTF
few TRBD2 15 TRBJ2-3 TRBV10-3 TGTGCCATCAGTCTAGCTAGCGGGAACACAGATACGCAGTATTTT CAISLASGNTDTQYF
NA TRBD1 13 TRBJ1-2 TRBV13 TGTGCCAGCAGCCTACAGGGGGCTGGTGGCTACACCTTC CASSLQGAGGYTF
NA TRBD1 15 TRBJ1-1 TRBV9 TGTGCCAGCAGCGTAGCCTCCGACAGGGGGACTGAAGCTTTCTTT CASSVASDRGTEAFF
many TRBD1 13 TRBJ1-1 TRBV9 TGTGCCAGCAGCGTAGCGCAGGGGGGTGAAGCTTTCTTT CASSVAQGGEAFF
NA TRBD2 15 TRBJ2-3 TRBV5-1 TGCGCCAGCAGCTTCAACGGGGGGTACACAGATACGCAGTATTTT CASSFNGGYTDTQYF
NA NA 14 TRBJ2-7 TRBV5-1 TGCGCCAGCAGCTTCGGACAGAGCTCCTACGAGCAGTACTTC CASSFGQSSYEQYF
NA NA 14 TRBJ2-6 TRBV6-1 TGTGCCGTTCAGTTAGCCTCTGGGGCCAACGTCCTGACTTTC CAVQLASGANVLTF
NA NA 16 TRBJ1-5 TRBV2 TGTGCCAGCGTTGGAGAGGGAGCGGTGCGCAATCAGCCCCAGCATTTT CASVGEGAVRNQPQHF
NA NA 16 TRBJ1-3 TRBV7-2 TGTGCCAGCAGCTTAGTTACGGTCGGCTCTGGAAACACCATATATTTT CASSLVTVGSGNTIYF
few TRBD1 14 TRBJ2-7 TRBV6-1 TGTGCCAGCAACTCGGGACAGGGTAACAACGAGCAGTACTTC CASNSGQGNNEQYF
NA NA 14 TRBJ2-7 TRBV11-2 TGTGCCAGCAGCTCTTTAGCTGTGGCCTACGAGCAGTACTTC CASSSLAVAYEQYF
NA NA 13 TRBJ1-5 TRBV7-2 TGTGCCAGCGGCGACAGATTCAATCAGCCCCAGCATTTT CASGDRFNQPQHF
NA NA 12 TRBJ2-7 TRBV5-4 TGTGCCAGCAGCGTCGACAACTACGAGCAGTACTTC CASSVDNYEQYF
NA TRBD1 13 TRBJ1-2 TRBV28 TGTGCCAGCAGTGGGACAGGGGGCGATGGCTACACCTTC CASSGTGGDGYTF
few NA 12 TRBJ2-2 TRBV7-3 TGTGCCAGCGGGGGCCCCACCGGGGAGCTGTTTTTT CASGGPTGELFF
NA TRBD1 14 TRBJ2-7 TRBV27 TGTGCCAGCAGTTCGACAGGGACATCCTACGAGCAGTACTTC CASSSTGTSYEQYF
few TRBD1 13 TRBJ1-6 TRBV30 TGTGCCTGGAGGACAGGGGGCAATTCACCCCTCCACTTT CAWRTGGNSPLHF
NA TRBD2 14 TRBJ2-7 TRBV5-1 TGCGCCAGCAGCTTGAGCGGGGGGAACTACGAGCAGTACTTC CASSLSGGNYEQYF
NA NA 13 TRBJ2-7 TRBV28 TGTGCCAGCAGAGACTACCGCTCCTACGAGCAGTACTTC CASRDYRSYEQYF
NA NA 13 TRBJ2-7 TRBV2 TGTGCCAGCAGTAGGGACACCCATAGGGAGCAGTACTTC CASSRDTHREQYF
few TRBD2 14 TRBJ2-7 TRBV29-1 TGCAGCGTTGCGTTGGCTAGCGGGATCTACGAGCAGTACTTC CSVALASGIYEQYF
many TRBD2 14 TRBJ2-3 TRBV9 TGTGCCAGCAGAAGACTAGCGGGAGAAGGTACGCAGTATTTT CASRRLAGEGTQYF
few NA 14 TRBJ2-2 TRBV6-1 TGTGCCAGCAGGGGCGGACAGAACGGCGGGGAGCTGTTTTTT CASRGGQNGGELFF
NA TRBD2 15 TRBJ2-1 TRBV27 TGTGCCAGCAGTTTAAGGACTAGCGGGGAGAATGAGCAGTTCTTC CASSLRTSGENEQFF
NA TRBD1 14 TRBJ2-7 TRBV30 TGTGCCTGGAGTGGGGACAGAAAAACCTACGAGCAGTACTTC CAWSGDRKTYEQYF
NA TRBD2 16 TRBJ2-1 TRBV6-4 TGTGCCAGCAGTGACGGGTCTAGCGGGAACTACAATGAGCAGTTCTTC CASSDGSSGNYNEQFF
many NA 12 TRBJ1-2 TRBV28 TGTGCCAGCACCACCGCTCAGGGAGGCTACACCTTC CASTTAQGGYTF
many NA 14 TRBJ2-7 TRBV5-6 TGTGCCAGCAGCTCCTCGCCGACGGAGGTCGAGCAGTACTTC CASSSSPTEVEQYF
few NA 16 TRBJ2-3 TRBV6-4 TGTGCCAGCAGTGACTCAGGCAGGGATATCGCAGATACGCAGTATTTT CASSDSGRDIADTQYF
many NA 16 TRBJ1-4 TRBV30 TGTGCCTGGAACACCGGGACAAGCCCTTCCGGGGAAAAACTGTTTTTT CAWNTGTSPSGEKLFF
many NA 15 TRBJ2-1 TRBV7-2 TGTGCCAGCAGCCGAGCGTCCGGCGGCTACAATGAGCAGTTCTTC CASSRASGGYNEQFF
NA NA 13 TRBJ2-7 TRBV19 TGTGCCAGTACGAACCGGGGAACCGACGAGCAGTACTTC CASTNRGTDEQYF
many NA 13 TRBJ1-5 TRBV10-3 TGTGCCATCAGTGCAGGGTCGGGTCAGCCCCAGCATTTT CAISAGSGQPQHF
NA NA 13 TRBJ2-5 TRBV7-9 TGTGCCAGCAGCCCGACGGGCCAAGAGACCCAGTACTTC CASSPTGQETQYF
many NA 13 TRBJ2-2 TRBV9 TGTGCCAGCAGCGATGAGTACGTCGGGGAGCTGTTTTTT CASSDEYVGELFF